These T cell receptor beta chains were read from a single sample in a study of HIV-infected patients and healthy controls. Each CDR3 protein is one row after TCRdb ran MiXCR on the 5' RACE reads. Of approximately 7,700 distinct CDR3 sequences in the sample, roughly 6% are singletons; the top ten hold about 20%. The specimen comprised blood, sampled before antiretroviral therapy. These receptor sequences come from an adult with HIV infection. The CDR3 runs from the conserved cysteine through the conserved F or W. D genes are given only for firm matches. Size is omitted from some rows. Given values are once, few, many or a class for expanded clones.

>TRBV20-1|once|NA|TRBJ1-4
TGCAGTGCTAGCCCCCGGGGAGGGAATGAAAAACTGTTTTTT
CSASPRGGNEKLFF
>TRBV7-6|many|TRBD2|TRBJ2-3
TGTGCCAGCAGCTTAGTTAGCGGGGGGTCCGCAGATACGCAGTATTTT
CASSLVSGGSADTQYF
>TRBV7-8|few|NA|TRBJ1-5
TGTGCCAGCAGCGCCAGGGATCAGCCCCAGCATTTT
CASSARDQPQHF
>TRBV5-4|medium-sized|TRBD2|TRBJ2-3
TGTGCCAGCAGTTCGACTAGCGGGGGGGCCGATACGCAGTATTTT
CASSSTSGGADTQYF
>TRBV29-1|few|NA|TRBJ2-1
TGCAGCGTTGGCCAGGCAGTCTACAATGAGCAGTTCTTC
CSVGQAVYNEQFF
>TRBV13|many|NA|TRBJ2-1
TGTGCCAGCAGTCGGTCTTTTAGTGAGCAGTTCTTC
CASSRSFSEQFF
>TRBV12-3/TRBV12-4|many|NA|TRBJ2-2
TGTGCCAGCAGTTCCCCGGCGGAGCTGTTTTTT
CASSSPAELFF
>TRBV4-1|medium-sized|TRBD1|TRBJ2-7
TGCGCCAGCAGCCAAGGGGGGTTCGGACAGGGGGCTTGGGAGCAGTACTTC
CASSQGGFGQGAWEQYF
>TRBV7-2|many|TRBD2|TRBJ2-7
TGTGCCAGCAGCTTGGGGGGGGGGATTGAGCAGTACTTC
CASSLGGGIEQYF
>TRBV18|NA|TRBD1|TRBJ2-1
TGTGCCAGCTCACCACAGGGTGACAGGGCGGTCAATGAGCAGTTCTTC
CASSPQGDRAVNEQFF
>TRBV6-2/TRBV6-3|many|NA|TRBJ2-1
TGTGCCAGCAGTTACACCTATGAGCAGTTCTTC
CASSYTYEQFF
>TRBV12-3/TRBV12-4|few|NA|TRBJ1-2
TGTGCCAGCAGTTTAGGGCGGCTCTATGGCTACACCTTC
CASSLGRLYGYTF
>TRBV7-9|medium-sized|NA|TRBJ2-3
TGTGCCAGCAGCTCAGAGAGTTTGGATACGCAGTATTTT
CASSSESLDTQYF
>TRBV7-7|medium-sized|NA|TRBJ2-2
TGTGCTAGCAGCTTCACCAGGGGAACCGGGGAGCTGTTTTTT
CASSFTRGTGELFF
>TRBV4-2|medium-sized|NA|TRBJ2-1
TGTGCCAGCAGCCAGGCGATAGACGACTTCTCCTACAATGAGCAGTTCTTC
CASSQAIDDFSYNEQFF
>TRBV14|NA|NA|TRBJ2-3
TGTGCCAGCAGCCACAGGGTCCCTTACACAGATACGCAGTATTTT
CASSHRVPYTDTQYF
>TRBV20-1|medium-sized|NA|TRBJ2-3
TGCAGTGCTAGAGATCCCGTGAACACAGATACGCAGTATTTT
CSARDPVNTDTQYF
>TRBV20-1|many|TRBD2|TRBJ2-1
TGCAGTGCCTCGTCCATGACCGGGGGGGCCAATGAGCAGTTCTTC
CSASSMTGGANEQFF
>TRBV7-2|medium-sized|NA|TRBJ2-3
TGTGCCAGCAGGACCAGGGAAACAGATACGCAGTATTTT
CASRTRETDTQYF
>TRBV12-3/TRBV12-4|many|TRBD1|TRBJ2-7
TGTGCCAGCAGTTTGGAGGGGGGACAGGGGAACCACGAGCAGTACTTC
CASSLEGGQGNHEQYF
>TRBV5-1|NA|NA|TRBJ2-6
TGCGCCAGCAGTCCCAGCCCCTCTGGGGTCAACGTCCTGACTTTC
CASSPSPSGVNVLTF
>TRBV4-2|medium-sized|TRBD2|TRBJ2-3
TGTGCCAGCAGCCAAGGATTCGCGGGAGGATCAGATACGCAGTATTTT
CASSQGFAGGSDTQYF
>TRBV20-1|many|NA|TRBJ2-6
TGCAGTGCCGTTGGACAGACTGGGGCCAACGTCCTGACTTTC
CSAVGQTGANVLTF
>TRBV12-3/TRBV12-4|medium-sized|TRBD1|TRBJ1-5
TGTGCCAGCAGTAGGGACAGGGATGGCAATCAGCCCCAGCATTTT
CASSRDRDGNQPQHF
>TRBV7-9|few|TRBD2|TRBJ2-2
TGTGCCAGCAGCTCACTAGCGGGGAGTACCGGGGAGCTGTTTTTT
CASSSLAGSTGELFF
>TRBV11-1|many|NA|TRBJ2-2
TGTGCCAGCAGCTTGAGCGGGAACACCGGGGAGCTGTTTTTT
CASSLSGNTGELFF
>TRBV20-1|medium-sized|NA|TRBJ1-1
TGCAGTGCTAGAGATCCTACGAACACTGAAGCTTTCTTT
CSARDPTNTEAFF
>TRBV6-2/TRBV6-3|few|TRBD1|TRBJ2-7
TGTGCCAGCAGTTATCGGACAGGGTTCTCCTACGAGCAGTACTTC
CASSYRTGFSYEQYF
>TRBV19|many|NA|TRBJ1-1
TGTGCCAGTAAACCGGCTTTCTTT
CASKPAFF
>TRBV12-5|many|NA|TRBJ2-3
TGTGCTAGTGGTCTCGGGGGGCCCGTTCCCACAGATACGCAGTATTTT
CASGLGGPVPTDTQYF
>TRBV2|medium-sized|NA|TRBJ2-5
TGTGCCAGCAGTGAATTGGGGCGGGAGACCCAGTACTTC
CASSELGRETQYF
>TRBV12-3/TRBV12-4|many|TRBD1|TRBJ1-2
TGTGCCAGCAGTACAGGGACAGGTTACACCTTC
CASSTGTGYTF
>TRBV6-6|many|NA|TRBJ2-3
TGTGCCAGCAGTTCATTTAGGGCCTTTGAGACAGATACGCAGTATTTT
CASSSFRAFETDTQYF
>TRBV4-1|many|NA|TRBJ1-3
TGCGCCAGCAGCCTTGGGACCAGGATCGCTGGAAACACCATATATTTT
CASSLGTRIAGNTIYF
>TRBV2|medium-sized|NA|TRBJ2-3
TGTGCCAGCAGTGAATCAGGGGCAGATACGCAGTATTTT
CASSESGADTQYF
>TRBV11-2|NA|NA|TRBJ1-4
TGTGCCAGCAGCTTAGGCGGAGGCGAAGAAAAACTGTTTTTT
CASSLGGGEEKLFF
>TRBV28|many|TRBD2|TRBJ2-3
TGTGCCAGCAGCCTACCCCCTAGCGGGGGGGTCCCAGATACGCAGTATTTT
CASSLPPSGGVPDTQYF
>TRBV29-1|medium-sized|NA|TRBJ1-1
TGCAGCGGTATATGGACAGAGAACACTGAAGCTTTCTTT
CSGIWTENTEAFF
>TRBV5-6|NA|TRBD1|TRBJ1-1
TGTGCCAGCAGCACACCGGACAGGGGATTCCAGTTGAACACTGAAGCTTTCTTT
CASSTPDRGFQLNTEAFF
>TRBV19|NA|TRBD2|TRBJ2-1
TGTGCCAGTAGTATGTGGATCGGCGGGGGGGGGGTTAATGAGCAGTTCTTC
CASSMWIGGGGVNEQFF
>TRBV20-1|medium-sized|NA|TRBJ2-3
TGCAGTGCAGGACCAGATACGCAGTATTTT
CSAGPDTQYF
>TRBV20-1|many|NA|TRBJ1-2
TGCAGTGCTAGAGATCTAGACAGGCGCTATGGCTACACCTTC
CSARDLDRRYGYTF
>TRBV6-2/TRBV6-3|medium-sized|NA|TRBJ2-5
TGTGCCAGCAGTTACTCACGGGGCCAAGAGACCCAGTACTTC
CASSYSRGQETQYF
>TRBV4-3|medium-sized|TRBD2|TRBJ2-5
TGCGCCAGCAGCCCAGGACTAGCTCAAGAGACCCAGTACTTC
CASSPGLAQETQYF